The clone carrying this T cell receptor (beta chain) was counted once. Its antigen is not identified. CDR1 is LNHNV and CDR2 is YYDKDF in the germline V gene (reference sequence). The CDR3 has 15 amino acids. With 5 bases clipped from V and 1 base from J, the junction kept 7 bases outside the gene matches. The data were produced by immunoSEQ multiplex PCR, yet TCRdb's version contains in-frame clones alone and is incomplete. The data show approximately 47,000 clones, roughly 87% seen once. The data were taken from a study of memory B cells and T cells in multiple sclerosis. Separate sequencing covered autoproliferating (CFSE-dim) and non-proliferating (CFSE-high) T cells from stimulus-free culture. Replicate wells were pooled after approximately seven days of stimulus-free culture of about 47 million CFSE-labeled PBMCs. Study-level findings and limits: Shared clonotype counts depended on differing compartment clone-set sizes and were normalized.

The TCR comes from a human donor with multiple sclerosis. Sequenced: PBMCs from blood kept in culture. The chain carries TRBV15 and TRBJ1-1; 7 nucleotides line up with TRBD1. The CDR3 nucleotides are TGTGCCACCAGCCAGGGGGGGACAAGGAACACTGAAGCTTTCTTT. Its protein is CATSQGGTRNTEAFF.